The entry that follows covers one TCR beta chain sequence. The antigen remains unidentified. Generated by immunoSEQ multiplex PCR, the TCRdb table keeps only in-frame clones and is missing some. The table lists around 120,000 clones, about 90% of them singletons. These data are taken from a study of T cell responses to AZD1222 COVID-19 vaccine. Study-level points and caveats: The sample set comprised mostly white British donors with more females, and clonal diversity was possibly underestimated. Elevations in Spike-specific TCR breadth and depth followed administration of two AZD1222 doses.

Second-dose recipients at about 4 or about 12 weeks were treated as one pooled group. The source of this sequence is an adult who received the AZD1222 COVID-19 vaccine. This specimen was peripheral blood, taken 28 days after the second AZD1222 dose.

This CDR3 is CASSQDRQGAAVAFF. CDR3 nucleotides: TGCGCCAGCAGCCAAGATAGGCAGGGGGCCGCCGTTGCTTTCTTT. The V gene is TRBV4-1, the J gene TRBJ1-1, with 8 bases that match TRBD1. There are 15 residues in the CDR3. Unmatched junction bases numbered 11, after V lost 0 bases and J lost 11 bases. Germline V gene lookup returns CDR1 MGHRA and CDR2 YSYEKL.